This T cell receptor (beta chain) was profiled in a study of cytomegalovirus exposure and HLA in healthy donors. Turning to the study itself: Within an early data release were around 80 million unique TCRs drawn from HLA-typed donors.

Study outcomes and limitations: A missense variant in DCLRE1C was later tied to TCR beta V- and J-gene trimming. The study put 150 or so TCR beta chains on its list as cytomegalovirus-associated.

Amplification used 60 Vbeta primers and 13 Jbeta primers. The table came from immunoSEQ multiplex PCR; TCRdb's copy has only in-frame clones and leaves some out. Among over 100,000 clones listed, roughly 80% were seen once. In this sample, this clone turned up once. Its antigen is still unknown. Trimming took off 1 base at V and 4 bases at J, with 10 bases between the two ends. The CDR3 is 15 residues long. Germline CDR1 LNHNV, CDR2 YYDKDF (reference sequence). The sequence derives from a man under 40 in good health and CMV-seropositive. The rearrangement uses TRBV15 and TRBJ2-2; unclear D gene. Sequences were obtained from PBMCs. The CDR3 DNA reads TGTGCCACCAGCAGAGGTGACTCCCTCACCGGGGAGCTGTTTTTT. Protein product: CATSRGDSLTGELFF.